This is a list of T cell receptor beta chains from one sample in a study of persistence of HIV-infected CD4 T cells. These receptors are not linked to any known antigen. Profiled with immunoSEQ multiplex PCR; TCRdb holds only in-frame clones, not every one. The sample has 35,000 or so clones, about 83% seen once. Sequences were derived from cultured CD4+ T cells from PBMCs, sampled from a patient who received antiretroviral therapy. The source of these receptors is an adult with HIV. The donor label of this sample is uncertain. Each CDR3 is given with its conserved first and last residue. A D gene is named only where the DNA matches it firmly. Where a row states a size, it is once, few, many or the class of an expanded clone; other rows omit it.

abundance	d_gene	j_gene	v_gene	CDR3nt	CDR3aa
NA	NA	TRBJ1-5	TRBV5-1	TGCGCCAGCAGCCCGGGGGACAATCAGCCCCAGCATTTT	CASSPGDNQPQHF
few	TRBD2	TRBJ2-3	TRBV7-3	TGTGCCAGCAGCTTACAGCGGGGGGGCCTAGATACGCAGTATTTT	CASSLQRGGLDTQYF
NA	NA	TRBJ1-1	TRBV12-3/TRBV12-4	TGTGCCAGCAGTTTATTTGGGACTGAAGCTTTCTTT	CASSLFGTEAFF
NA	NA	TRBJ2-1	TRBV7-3	TGTGCCAGCAGCTTAAATTGGGGGACGCCAAATGAGCAGTTCTTC	CASSLNWGTPNEQFF
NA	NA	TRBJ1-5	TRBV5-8	TGTGCCAGCAGCCTGAACTTATTACAGGGTATGGCTCAGCCCCAGCATTTT	CASSLNLLQGMAQPQHF
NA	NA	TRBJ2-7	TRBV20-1	TGCAGTGCTAGTAGGGTAACAGGGCCGAGCTCCTACGAGCAGTACTTC	CSASRVTGPSSYEQYF
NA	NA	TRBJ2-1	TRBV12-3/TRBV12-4	TGTGCCAGCAGTTTTGAGGACTACAATGAGCAGTTCTTC	CASSFEDYNEQFF
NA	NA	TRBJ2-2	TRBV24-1	TGTGCCACCAGCAAGTACGAGACAGGTTATAACACCGGGGAGCTGTTTTTT	CATSKYETGYNTGELFF
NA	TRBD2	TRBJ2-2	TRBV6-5	TGTGCCAGCAGACGTGGGGGGGCGAACACCGGGGAGCTGTTTTTT	CASRRGGANTGELFF
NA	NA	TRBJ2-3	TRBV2	TGTGCCAGCAGTGTGGCGACAGATACGCAGTATTTT	CASSVATDTQYF
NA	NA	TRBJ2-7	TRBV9	TGTGCCAGCAGCGTAGCCCCCGGGGGATCCGAGCAGTACTTC	CASSVAPGGSEQYF
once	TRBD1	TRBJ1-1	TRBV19	TGTGCCAGTAGTATAGATCGGACAGGGGGGGTTGATGAAGCTTTCTTT	CASSIDRTGGVDEAFF
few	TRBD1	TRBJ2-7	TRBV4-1	TGCGCCAGCAGCCAAGGGAGACAGGGGTCCTACGAGCAGTACTTC	CASSQGRQGSYEQYF
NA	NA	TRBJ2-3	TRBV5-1	TGCGCCAGCAGCATAACCCCGGTTGGCTCAACAGATACGCAGTATTTT	CASSITPVGSTDTQYF
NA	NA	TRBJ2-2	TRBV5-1	TGCGCCAGCAGCTTGGTGCTAGCGCGGGACACCGGGGAGCTGTTTTTT	CASSLVLARDTGELFF
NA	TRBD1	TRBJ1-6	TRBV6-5	TGTGCCAGCAGTTACAGGGGGCGTAATAATTCACCCCTCCACTTT	CASSYRGRNNSPLHF
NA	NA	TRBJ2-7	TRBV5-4	TGTGCCAGCAGCTTTGGGACACCCTCCTACGAGCAGTACTTC	CASSFGTPSYEQYF
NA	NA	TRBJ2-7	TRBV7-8	TGTGCCACCCGGAAGGCGGCCTACGAGCAGTACTTC	CATRKAAYEQYF
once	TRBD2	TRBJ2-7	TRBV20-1	TGCAGTGCTAGTTGGGCTAGCGGGGGAAACGAGCAGTACTTC	CSASWASGGNEQYF
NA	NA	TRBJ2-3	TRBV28	TGTGCCACCTACGGGACTGTCACAGATACGCAGTATTTT	CATYGTVTDTQYF
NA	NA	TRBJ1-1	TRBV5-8	TGTGCCAGCAGCTCGCAGGTTCGCGGCACTGAAGCTTTCTTT	CASSSQVRGTEAFF
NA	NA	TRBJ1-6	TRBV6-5	TGTGCCAGCAGTCCCCCGCGATCACCCCTCCACTTT	CASSPPRSPLHF
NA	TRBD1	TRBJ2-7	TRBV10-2	TGCGCCAGCAGTGAAGGCAGGGGGCTATACGAGCAGTACTTC	CASSEGRGLYEQYF
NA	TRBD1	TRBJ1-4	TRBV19	TGTGCCAGCGAACGACAGGGGCTTCGGGAAAAACTGTTTTTT	CASERQGLREKLFF
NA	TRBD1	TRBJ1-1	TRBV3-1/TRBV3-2	TGTGCCAGCAGCAGGACAGGGAACACTGAAGCTTTCTTT	CASSRTGNTEAFF
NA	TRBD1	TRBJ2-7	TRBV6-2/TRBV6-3	TGTGCCAGCAGTCGAGGGCGGACAGGCTACGAGCAGTACTTC	CASSRGRTGYEQYF
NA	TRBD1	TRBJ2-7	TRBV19	TGTGCCAGTAGCGAGACAGGGGGCGCCTTATACGAGCAGTACTTC	CASSETGGALYEQYF
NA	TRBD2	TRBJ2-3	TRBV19	TGTGCCAGTAGTACAATGACTAGCGGGGGGGGTGCCACAGATACGCAGTATTTT	CASSTMTSGGGATDTQYF
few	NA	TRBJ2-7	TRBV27	TGTGCCAGCAGTTTAGCCGGGGTAACCTACGAGCAGTACTTC	CASSLAGVTYEQYF
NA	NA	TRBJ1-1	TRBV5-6	TGTGCCAGCAGCTTGAGGCTGGGGGGGCGGGGCACTGAAGCTTTCTTT	CASSLRLGGRGTEAFF
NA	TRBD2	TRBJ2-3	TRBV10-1	TGCGCCACCCCACTACATGGACTAGCGGGGAAGGAGGATACGCAGTATTTT	CATPLHGLAGKEDTQYF
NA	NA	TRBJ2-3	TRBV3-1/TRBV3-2	TGTGCCAGCAGGGTCCTTGGAGGGGGCGCAGATACGCAGTATTTT	CASRVLGGGADTQYF
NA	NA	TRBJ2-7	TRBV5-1	TGCGCCAGCAGCTTGGATGGAGGGCCCTACGAGCAGTACTTC	CASSLDGGPYEQYF
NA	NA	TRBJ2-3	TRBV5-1	TGCGCCAGCAGCTTGGCCGGCGGTCCTTCTAGCACAGATACGCAGTATTTT	CASSLAGGPSSTDTQYF
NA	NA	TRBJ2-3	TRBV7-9	TGTGCCAGCAGCTCCGTTAGGGTCAGCACAGATACGCAGTATTTT	CASSSVRVSTDTQYF
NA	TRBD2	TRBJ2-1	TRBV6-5	TGTGCCAGCAGTTATTTAGCGGGGGGGCAAAATGAGCAGTTCTTC	CASSYLAGGQNEQFF